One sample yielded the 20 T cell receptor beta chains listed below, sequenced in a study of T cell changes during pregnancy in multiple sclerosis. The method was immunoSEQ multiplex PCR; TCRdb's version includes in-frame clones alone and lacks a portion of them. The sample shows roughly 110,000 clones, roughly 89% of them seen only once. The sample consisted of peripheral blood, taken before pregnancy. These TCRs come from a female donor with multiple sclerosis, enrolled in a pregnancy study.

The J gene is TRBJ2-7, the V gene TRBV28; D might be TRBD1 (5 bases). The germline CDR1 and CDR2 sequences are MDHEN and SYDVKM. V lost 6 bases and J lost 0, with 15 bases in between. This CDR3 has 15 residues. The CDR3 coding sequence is TGTGCCAGCAGCCCTGGGGCAGCCATCTCCTACGAGCAGTACTTC. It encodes CASSPGAAISYEQYF.

The CDR3 coding sequence is TGCAGCGTACCGGGACAGGGAGGCTACGAGCAGTACTTC. Translation gives CSVPGQGGYEQYF. The rearrangement joins TRBV29-1 to TRBJ2-7; 9 bases line up with TRBD1. This CDR3 comprises 13 residues. V dropped 6 bases and J dropped 3; count of bases not matched to a gene: 6. Germline lookup yields CDR1 SQVTM and CDR2 ANQGSEA.

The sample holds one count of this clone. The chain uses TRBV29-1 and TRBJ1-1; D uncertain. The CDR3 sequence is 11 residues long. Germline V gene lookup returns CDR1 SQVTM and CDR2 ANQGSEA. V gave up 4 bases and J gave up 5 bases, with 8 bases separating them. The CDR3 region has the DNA TGCAGCGTTGTCCGGGGAACTGAAGCTTTCTTT. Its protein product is CSVVRGTEAFF.

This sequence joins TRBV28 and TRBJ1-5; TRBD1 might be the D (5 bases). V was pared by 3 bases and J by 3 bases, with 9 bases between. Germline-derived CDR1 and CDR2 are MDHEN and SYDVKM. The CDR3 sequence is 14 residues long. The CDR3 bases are TGTGCCAGCAGTTTCAGACAGATCAATCAGCCCCAGCATTTT. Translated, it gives CASSFRQINQPQHF.

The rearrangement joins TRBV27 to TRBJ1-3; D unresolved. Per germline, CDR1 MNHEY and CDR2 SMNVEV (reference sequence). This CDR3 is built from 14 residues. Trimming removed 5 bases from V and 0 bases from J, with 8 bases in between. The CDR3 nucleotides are TGTGCCAGCAGTAACAGTATCTCTGGAAACACCATATATTTT. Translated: CASSNSISGNTIYF.

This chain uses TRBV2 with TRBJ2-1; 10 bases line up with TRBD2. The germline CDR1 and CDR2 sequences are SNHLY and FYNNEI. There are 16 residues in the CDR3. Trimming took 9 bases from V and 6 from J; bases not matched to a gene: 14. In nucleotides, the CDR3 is TGTGCCAGAGCCCCTGGGTGGCTAGCGGGGGCCAATGAGCAGTTCTTC. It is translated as CARAPGWLAGANEQFF.

In nucleotides, the CDR3 is TGTGCCTGGAGTCCCGACAGGGGATCGGGGTTACAGCCCCAGCATTTT. Its protein product is CAWSPDRGSGLQPQHF. The chain is built from TRBV30 and TRBJ1-5, with TRBD1 identical over 8 bases. CDR1 GTSNPN and CDR2 SVGIG come from the germline V gene (reference sequence). Trimming at V came to 2 bases and at J to 7 bases, leaving 13 bases not matched to a gene. The CDR3 runs to 16 residues.

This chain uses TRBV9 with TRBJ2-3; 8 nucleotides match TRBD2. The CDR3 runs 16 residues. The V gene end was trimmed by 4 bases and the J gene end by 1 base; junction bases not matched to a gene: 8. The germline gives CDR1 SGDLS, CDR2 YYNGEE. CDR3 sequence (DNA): TGTGCCAGCAGCACCGGGGGGGGCCAAGGCACAGATACGCAGTATTTT. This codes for CASSTGGGQGTDTQYF.

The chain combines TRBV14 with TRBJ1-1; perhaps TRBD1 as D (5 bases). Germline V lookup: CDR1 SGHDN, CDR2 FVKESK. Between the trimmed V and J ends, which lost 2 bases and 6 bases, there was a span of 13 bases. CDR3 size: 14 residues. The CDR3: CASSQTGLDAEAFF. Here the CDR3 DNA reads TGTGCCAGCAGCCAAACAGGTCTCGACGCTGAAGCTTTCTTT.

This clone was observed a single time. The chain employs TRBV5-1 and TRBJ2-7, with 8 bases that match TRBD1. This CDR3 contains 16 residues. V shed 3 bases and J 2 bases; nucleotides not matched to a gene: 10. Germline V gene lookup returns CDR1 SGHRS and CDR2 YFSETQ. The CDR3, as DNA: TGCGCCAGCAGCTCATATGGCCAGGGGGCTGCCTACGAGCAGTACTTC. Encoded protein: CASSSYGQGAAYEQYF.

The CDR3 sequence is CASSLEVTREFF. The DNA for the CDR3 is TGTGCCAGCAGCTTAGAAGTCACCCGAGAGTTCTTC. The rearrangement uses TRBV7-9 and TRBJ2-1; D gene uncertain. CDR3 size: 12 residues. Germline CDR1 SEHNR, CDR2 FQNEAQ (reference sequence). V was clipped by 1 base and J by 14 bases, with 12 bases between them.

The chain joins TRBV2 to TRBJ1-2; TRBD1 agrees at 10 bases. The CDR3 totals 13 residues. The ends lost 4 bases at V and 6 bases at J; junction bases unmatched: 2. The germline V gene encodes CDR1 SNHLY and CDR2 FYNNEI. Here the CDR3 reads CASSGTGGDGYTF. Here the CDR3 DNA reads TGTGCCAGCAGTGGGACAGGGGGGGATGGCTACACCTTC.

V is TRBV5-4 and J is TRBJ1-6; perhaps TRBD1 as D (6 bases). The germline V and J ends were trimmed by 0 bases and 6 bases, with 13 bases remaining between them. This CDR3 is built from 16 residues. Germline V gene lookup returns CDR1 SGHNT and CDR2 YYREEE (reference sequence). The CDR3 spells CASSLEAGVGNSPLHF. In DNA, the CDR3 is TGTGCCAGCAGCTTGGAGGCAGGGGTTGGTAATTCACCCCTCCACTTT.

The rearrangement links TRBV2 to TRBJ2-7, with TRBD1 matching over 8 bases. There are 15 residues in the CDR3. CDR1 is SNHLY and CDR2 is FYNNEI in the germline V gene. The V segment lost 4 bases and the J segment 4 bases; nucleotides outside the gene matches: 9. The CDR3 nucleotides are TGTGCCAGCAGTGTAACCGACAGGGGAAATTACGAGCAGTACTTC. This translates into CASSVTDRGNYEQYF.

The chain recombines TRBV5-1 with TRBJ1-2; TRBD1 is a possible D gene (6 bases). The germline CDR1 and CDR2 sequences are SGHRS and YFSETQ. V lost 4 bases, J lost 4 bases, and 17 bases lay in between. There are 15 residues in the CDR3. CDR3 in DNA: TGCGCCAGCAGCGATGGACAGATTTTTGGCTATGGCTACACCTTC. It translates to CASSDGQIFGYGYTF.

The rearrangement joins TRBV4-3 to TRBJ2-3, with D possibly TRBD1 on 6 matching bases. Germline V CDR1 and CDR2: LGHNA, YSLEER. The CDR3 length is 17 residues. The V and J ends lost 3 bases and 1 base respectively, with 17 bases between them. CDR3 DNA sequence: TGCGCCAGCAGCCAGGGCCAACAGGGATGGGGCACAGATACGCAGTATTTT. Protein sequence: CASSQGQQGWGTDTQYF.

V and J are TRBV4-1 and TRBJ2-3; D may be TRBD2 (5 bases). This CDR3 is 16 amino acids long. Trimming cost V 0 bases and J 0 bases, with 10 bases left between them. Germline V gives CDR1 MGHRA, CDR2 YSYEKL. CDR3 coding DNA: TGCGCCAGCAGCCAAGACGGGGTATCTAGCACAGATACGCAGTATTTT. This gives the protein CASSQDGVSSTDTQYF.

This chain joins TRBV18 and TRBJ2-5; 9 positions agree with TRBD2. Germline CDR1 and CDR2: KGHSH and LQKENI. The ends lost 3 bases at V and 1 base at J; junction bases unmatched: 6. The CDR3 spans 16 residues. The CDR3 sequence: CASSPGWTSAQETQYF. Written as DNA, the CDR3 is TGTGCCAGCTCACCCGGTTGGACTAGCGCCCAAGAGACCCAGTACTTC.

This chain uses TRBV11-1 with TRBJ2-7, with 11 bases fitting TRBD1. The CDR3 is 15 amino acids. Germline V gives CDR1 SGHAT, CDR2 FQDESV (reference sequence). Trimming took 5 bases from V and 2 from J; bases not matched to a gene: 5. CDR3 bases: TGTGCCAGCAGCACTCGGACAGGGGGCACCTACGAGCAGTACTTC. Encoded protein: CASSTRTGGTYEQYF. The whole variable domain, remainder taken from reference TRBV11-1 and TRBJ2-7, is EAEVAQSPRYKITEKSQAVAFWCDPISGHATLYWYRQILGQGPELLVQFQDESVVDDSQLPKDRFSAERLKGVDSTLKIQPAELGDSAMYLCASSTRTGGTYEQYFGPGTRLTVT.

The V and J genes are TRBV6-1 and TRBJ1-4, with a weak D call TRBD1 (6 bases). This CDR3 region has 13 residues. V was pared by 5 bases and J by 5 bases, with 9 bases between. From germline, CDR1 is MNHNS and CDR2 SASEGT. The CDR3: CASSRQGNEKLFF. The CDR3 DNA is TGTGCCAGCAGTCGTCAGGGGAATGAAAAACTGTTTTTT.